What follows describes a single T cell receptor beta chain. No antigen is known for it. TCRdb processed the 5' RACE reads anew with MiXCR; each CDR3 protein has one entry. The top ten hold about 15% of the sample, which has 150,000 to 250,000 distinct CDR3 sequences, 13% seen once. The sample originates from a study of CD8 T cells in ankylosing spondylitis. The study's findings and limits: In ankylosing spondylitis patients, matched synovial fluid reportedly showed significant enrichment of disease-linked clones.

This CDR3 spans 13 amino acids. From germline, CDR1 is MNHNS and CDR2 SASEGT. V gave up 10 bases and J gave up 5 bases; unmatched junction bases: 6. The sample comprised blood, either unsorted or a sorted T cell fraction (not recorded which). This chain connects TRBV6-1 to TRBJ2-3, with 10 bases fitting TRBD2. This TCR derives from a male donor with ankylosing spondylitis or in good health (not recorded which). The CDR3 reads CATRLAGVDTQYF. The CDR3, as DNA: TGTGCCACCCGCCTAGCGGGGGTAGATACGCAGTATTTT.